Listed below are T cell receptor beta chains from one sample, sequenced in a study of cytomegalovirus exposure and HLA in healthy donors. The repertoire was sequenced with immunoSEQ multiplex PCR; TCRdb's copy has only in-frame clones and lacks some. The sample holds about 120,000 clones, over 8% seen once. Input material: PBMCs. The receptors here all came from a man aged 30-40 years in good health and CMV-seronegative. Both conserved end residues are part of each CDR3. D genes are given only for firm matches. Size is omitted from some rows. Given values are once, few, many or a class for expanded clones.

clone_size: few; d_call: NA; v_call: TRBV15; j_call: TRBJ2-6; cdr3_aa: CATSPVGANVLTF; cdr3_nt: TGTGCCACCAGCCCGGTGGGGGCCAACGTCCTGACTTTC
clone_size: NA; d_call: TRBD2; v_call: TRBV9; j_call: TRBJ2-2; cdr3_aa: CASSVAASGGVGELFF; cdr3_nt: TGTGCCAGCAGCGTAGCAGCTAGCGGGGGAGTCGGGGAGCTGTTTTTT
clone_size: NA; d_call: NA; v_call: TRBV7-2; j_call: TRBJ1-2; cdr3_aa: CASSFSRPGGYTF; cdr3_nt: TGTGCCAGCAGCTTCTCCCGCCCGGGGGGCTACACCTTC
clone_size: few; d_call: NA; v_call: TRBV6-5; j_call: TRBJ1-2; cdr3_aa: CASRHRYPYGYTF; cdr3_nt: TGTGCCAGCAGGCACCGCTACCCCTATGGCTACACCTTC
clone_size: NA; d_call: TRBD1; v_call: TRBV30; j_call: TRBJ1-4; cdr3_aa: CAWRGQPGEKLFF; cdr3_nt: TGTGCCTGGAGGGGACAGCCGGGGGAAAAACTGTTTTTT
clone_size: few; d_call: TRBD1; v_call: TRBV5-1; j_call: TRBJ2-1; cdr3_aa: CASSRRDRVANEQFF; cdr3_nt: TGCGCCAGCAGCCGCCGGGACAGGGTCGCCAATGAGCAGTTCTTC
clone_size: few; d_call: NA; v_call: TRBV5-6; j_call: TRBJ1-5; cdr3_aa: CASSLAWGDNQPQHF; cdr3_nt: TGTGCCAGCAGCTTGGCGTGGGGGGACAATCAGCCCCAGCATTTT
clone_size: few; d_call: NA; v_call: TRBV2; j_call: TRBJ2-6; cdr3_aa: CASRGGSGANVLTF; cdr3_nt: TGTGCCAGCAGGGGGGGCTCTGGGGCCAACGTCCTGACTTTC
clone_size: few; d_call: TRBD2; v_call: TRBV7-2; j_call: TRBJ2-5; cdr3_aa: CASSLEVSGMGTQYF; cdr3_nt: TGTGCCAGCAGCTTAGAGGTCAGCGGGATGGGGACCCAGTACTTC
clone_size: few; d_call: NA; v_call: TRBV6-1; j_call: TRBJ1-1; cdr3_aa: CASNVGGNTEAFF; cdr3_nt: TGTGCCAGCAACGTAGGGGGGAACACTGAAGCTTTCTTT
clone_size: few; d_call: NA; v_call: TRBV19; j_call: TRBJ2-7; cdr3_aa: CASRLKDRGRYEQYF; cdr3_nt: TGTGCCAGTAGGTTAAAAGACAGAGGCCGTTACGAGCAGTACTTC
clone_size: NA; d_call: NA; v_call: TRBV4-1; j_call: TRBJ2-7; cdr3_aa: CASSQERRGATYEQYF; cdr3_nt: TGCGCCAGCAGCCAAGAGCGGCGGGGAGCGACCTACGAGCAGTACTTC
clone_size: NA; d_call: NA; v_call: TRBV18; j_call: TRBJ1-2; cdr3_aa: CASSPIAGTQDGYTF; cdr3_nt: TGTGCCAGCTCACCAATCGCCGGGACACAAGATGGCTACACCTTC
clone_size: NA; d_call: TRBD2; v_call: TRBV19; j_call: TRBJ2-1; cdr3_aa: CASRSLAGWHEQFF; cdr3_nt: TGTGCCAGTAGAAGTCTAGCGGGATGGCATGAGCAGTTCTTC
clone_size: few; d_call: TRBD2; v_call: TRBV10-3; j_call: TRBJ2-5; cdr3_aa: CAISEGSGSKETQYF; cdr3_nt: TGTGCCATCAGTGAAGGAAGCGGGAGTAAGGAGACCCAGTACTTC
clone_size: few; d_call: NA; v_call: TRBV15; j_call: TRBJ2-7; cdr3_aa: CATRRGGVFSYEQYF; cdr3_nt: TGTGCCACCAGAAGAGGGGGAGTATTCTCCTACGAGCAGTACTTC
clone_size: NA; d_call: NA; v_call: TRBV29-1; j_call: TRBJ2-7; cdr3_aa: CSVEDRGAYEQYF; cdr3_nt: TGCAGCGTTGAAGATCGCGGGGCCTACGAGCAGTACTTC
clone_size: few; d_call: NA; v_call: TRBV5-1; j_call: TRBJ2-7; cdr3_aa: CASSLEGGTYEQYF; cdr3_nt: TGCGCCAGCAGCTTGGAGGGAGGTACCTACGAGCAGTACTTC
clone_size: NA; d_call: NA; v_call: TRBV9; j_call: TRBJ2-2; cdr3_aa: CASSVTYTGELFF; cdr3_nt: TGTGCCAGCAGCGTAACTTACACCGGGGAGCTGTTTTTT
clone_size: NA; d_call: NA; v_call: TRBV10-1; j_call: TRBJ2-2; cdr3_aa: CASSAGGDTGELFF; cdr3_nt: TGCGCCAGCAGTGCCGGGGGAGACACCGGGGAGCTGTTTTTT
clone_size: NA; d_call: TRBD1; v_call: TRBV19; j_call: TRBJ2-6; cdr3_aa: CASSTTGGGGANVLTF; cdr3_nt: TGTGCCAGTAGTACCACAGGGGGTGGCGGGGCCAACGTCCTGACTTTC
clone_size: NA; d_call: TRBD2; v_call: TRBV2; j_call: TRBJ2-5; cdr3_aa: CASRSGLAAQGETQYF; cdr3_nt: TGTGCCAGCAGGTCGGGACTAGCGGCACAGGGGGAGACCCAGTACTTC
clone_size: NA; d_call: TRBD1; v_call: TRBV10-2; j_call: TRBJ2-4; cdr3_aa: CASSESSTGKNIQYF; cdr3_nt: TGCGCCAGCAGTGAGTCGTCGACAGGGAAAAACATTCAGTACTTC
clone_size: few; d_call: TRBD1; v_call: TRBV10-1; j_call: TRBJ2-7; cdr3_aa: CASGDRDEQYF; cdr3_nt: TGCGCCAGCGGGGACAGGGACGAGCAGTACTTC
clone_size: few; d_call: NA; v_call: TRBV5-1; j_call: TRBJ1-3; cdr3_aa: CASSLAGVSGNTIYF; cdr3_nt: TGCGCCAGCAGCTTGGCCGGGGTATCTGGAAACACCATATATTTT
clone_size: NA; d_call: TRBD2; v_call: TRBV9; j_call: TRBJ2-7; cdr3_aa: CASSVGLAGADYEQYF; cdr3_nt: TGTGCCAGCAGCGTAGGCCTAGCGGGGGCCGACTACGAGCAGTACTTC
clone_size: NA; d_call: NA; v_call: TRBV6-1; j_call: TRBJ1-2; cdr3_aa: CASSAGRLSYGYTF; cdr3_nt: TGTGCCAGCAGTGCAGGGCGGTTGAGCTATGGCTACACCTTC
clone_size: few; d_call: TRBD2; v_call: TRBV7-6; j_call: TRBJ2-3; cdr3_aa: CASSTSGRADTQYF; cdr3_nt: TGTGCCAGCAGCACGAGCGGGAGGGCAGATACGCAGTATTTT
clone_size: NA; d_call: NA; v_call: TRBV29-1; j_call: TRBJ1-3; cdr3_aa: CSVQDSAGNTIYF; cdr3_nt: TGCAGCGTTCAGGACAGTGCTGGAAACACCATATATTTT
clone_size: few; d_call: TRBD2; v_call: TRBV7-3; j_call: TRBJ2-1; cdr3_aa: CASSLRTSGTNEQFF; cdr3_nt: TGTGCCAGCAGCTTAAGGACTAGCGGGACCAATGAGCAGTTCTTC
clone_size: few; d_call: TRBD1; v_call: TRBV5-1; j_call: TRBJ1-2; cdr3_aa: CASSSTGQELAYGYTF; cdr3_nt: TGCGCCAGCAGCTCCACGGGACAGGAGTTGGCCTATGGCTACACCTTC
clone_size: NA; d_call: TRBD1; v_call: TRBV7-2; j_call: TRBJ1-5; cdr3_aa: CASSRDRGLGQPQHF; cdr3_nt: TGTGCCAGCAGCCGCGACAGGGGGCTAGGTCAGCCCCAGCATTTT
clone_size: NA; d_call: NA; v_call: TRBV6-5; j_call: TRBJ2-7; cdr3_aa: CASSLGGSYEQYF; cdr3_nt: TGTGCCAGCAGCTTGGGGGGATCCTACGAGCAGTACTTC
clone_size: few; d_call: NA; v_call: TRBV6-5; j_call: TRBJ1-2; cdr3_aa: CASSYIIGQYYGYTF; cdr3_nt: TGTGCCAGCAGTTATATTATCGGACAGTACTATGGCTACACCTTC
clone_size: NA; d_call: TRBD1; v_call: TRBV6-5; j_call: TRBJ2-7; cdr3_aa: CASSHGTGDSYEQYF; cdr3_nt: TGTGCCAGCAGCCACGGGACAGGGGACTCCTACGAGCAGTACTTC
clone_size: NA; d_call: TRBD1; v_call: TRBV29-1; j_call: TRBJ2-7; cdr3_aa: CSVARTGSDHEQYF; cdr3_nt: TGCAGCGTTGCGAGGACAGGGTCCGACCACGAGCAGTACTTC
clone_size: NA; d_call: TRBD1; v_call: TRBV10-3; j_call: TRBJ2-2; cdr3_aa: CATSPGQGRTGELFF; cdr3_nt: TGTGCCACCAGCCCGGGACAGGGACGTACCGGGGAGCTGTTTTTT
clone_size: few; d_call: NA; v_call: TRBV2; j_call: TRBJ1-1; cdr3_aa: CASSRDRNTEAFF; cdr3_nt: TGTGCCAGCAGCCGGGATAGGAACACTGAAGCTTTCTTT
clone_size: NA; d_call: NA; v_call: TRBV27; j_call: TRBJ1-3; cdr3_aa: CASSPYRGSGNTIYF; cdr3_nt: TGTGCCAGCAGTCCCTACCGGGGGTCTGGAAACACCATATATTTT
clone_size: few; d_call: NA; v_call: TRBV10-1; j_call: TRBJ2-2; cdr3_aa: CASSDRGTGELFF; cdr3_nt: TGCGCCAGCAGTGACAGGGGCACCGGGGAGCTGTTTTTT
clone_size: NA; d_call: TRBD1; v_call: TRBV5-1; j_call: TRBJ1-6; cdr3_aa: CASREGTAGSYNSPLHF; cdr3_nt: TGCGCCAGCAGGGAGGGGACAGCTGGGAGCTATAATTCACCCCTCCACTTT
clone_size: NA; d_call: TRBD2; v_call: TRBV29-1; j_call: TRBJ2-7; cdr3_aa: CSGAASGRLGEQYF; cdr3_nt: TGCAGCGGGGCTGCTAGCGGGAGATTGGGCGAGCAGTACTTC
clone_size: few; d_call: NA; v_call: TRBV4-1; j_call: TRBJ1-4; cdr3_aa: CASSQTHSQGPNEKLFF; cdr3_nt: TGCGCCAGCAGCCAAACACACTCACAGGGACCTAATGAAAAACTGTTTTTT
clone_size: NA; d_call: NA; v_call: TRBV19; j_call: TRBJ1-1; cdr3_aa: CASTPQARVNTEAFF; cdr3_nt: TGTGCCAGTACCCCCCAAGCACGGGTGAACACTGAAGCTTTCTTT
clone_size: NA; d_call: TRBD1; v_call: TRBV18; j_call: TRBJ2-5; cdr3_aa: CASSHSLGTAKETQYF; cdr3_nt: TGTGCCAGCTCACACTCGCTGGGGACAGCTAAAGAGACCCAGTACTTC